This paragraph covers one T cell receptor (beta chain) sequence. V was pared by 4 bases and J by 10 bases, with 9 bases of the junction left unmatched. CDR1 and CDR2 from the germline V gene are WNHNN and SYGVQD (reference sequence). The CDR3 loop spans 16 amino acids. This entry is derived from a study of blood T cell repertoires in COVID-19. Study-wide background: Researchers got acute and convalescent COVID-19 samples from the United States, Italy and Spain.

Sequenced by immunoSEQ multiplex PCR; TCRdb stores in-frame clones only, minus some. This sample has under 80,000 clones; about 86% occur once, and the top ten carry around 15%. This sequence joins TRBV10-1 and TRBJ2-1; 14 positions agree with TRBD2. The sample consisted of peripheral blood. The receptor was isolated from a human donor in a cohort sampled during active COVID-19. CDR3 DNA: TGCGCCAGCAGTGCCCCGGGACTAGCGGGAGTGCGCGAGCAGTTCTTC. As protein: CASSAPGLAGVREQFF.